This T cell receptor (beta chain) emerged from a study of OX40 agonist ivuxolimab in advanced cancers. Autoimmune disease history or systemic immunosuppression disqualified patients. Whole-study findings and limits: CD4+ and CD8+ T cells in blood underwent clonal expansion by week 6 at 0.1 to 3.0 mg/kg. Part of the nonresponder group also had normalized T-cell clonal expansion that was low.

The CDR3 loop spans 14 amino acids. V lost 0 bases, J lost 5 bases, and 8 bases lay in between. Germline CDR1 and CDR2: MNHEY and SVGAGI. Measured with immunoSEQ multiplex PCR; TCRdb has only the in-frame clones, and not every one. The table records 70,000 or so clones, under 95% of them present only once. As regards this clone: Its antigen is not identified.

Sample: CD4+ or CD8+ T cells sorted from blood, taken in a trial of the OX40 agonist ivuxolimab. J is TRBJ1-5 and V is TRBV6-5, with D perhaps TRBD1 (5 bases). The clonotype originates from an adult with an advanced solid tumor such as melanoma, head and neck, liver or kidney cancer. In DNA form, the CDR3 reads TGTGCCAGCAGTTACTCCGGGGGATATCAGCCCCAGCATTTT. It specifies CASSYSGGYQPQHF.